The 2 T cell receptor beta chains presented below share a single source sample, sequenced in a study of monozygotic twins with inflammatory bowel disease. TCRdb reprocessed the 5' RACE reads and keeps a single row for each CDR3 protein, giving no DNA. This table holds under 200,000 distinct CDR3 sequences. Sequencing was done on a sample of blood. The receptors were gathered from a human donor with ulcerative colitis or Crohn's disease, or a healthy co-twin of an affected twin (not recorded which).

The chain employs TRBV5-5 and TRBJ1-5. The germline V gene has CDR1 SGHKS and CDR2 YYEKEE (reference sequence). There are 16 residues in the CDR3. This CDR3 is CASSLLSGESYQPQHF.

The chain combines TRBV20-1 with TRBJ2-1; TCRdb selects TRBD1, and the lack of DNA leaves this call unchecked. Germline V gene data show CDR1 as DFQATT and CDR2 as SNEGSKA (reference sequence). The CDR3 contains 11 residues. CDR3: CSAQTGKAQFF.